This TCR beta chain was sequenced for a study of blood T cell repertoires in COVID-19. For the study at large: Specimens from acute and convalescent COVID-19 originated in the United States, Italy and Spain.

Assignment of participants to cohorts was predicated upon participant-reported clinical history. The CDR3 extends over 15 amino acids. Per germline, CDR1 SGHDN and CDR2 FVKESK. The J segment lost 4 bases and the V segment lost 5 bases, leaving 10 bases of the junction unmatched. Generated by immunoSEQ multiplex PCR, the TCRdb table keeps only in-frame clones and is missing some. The sample carries a few hundred thousand clones, roughly 89% recorded once. The genes are TRBV14 and TRBJ2-7, with TRBD1 matching over 8 bases. This clonotype originated in a woman aged 45-65 years who had been exposed to COVID-19. The source material was PBMCs or T cells enriched from blood (not recorded which). The CDR3, as DNA: TGTGCCAGCAGCTTCGGGCAGGGGGCCCGTTACGAGCAGTACTTC. Protein product: CASSFGQGARYEQYF.